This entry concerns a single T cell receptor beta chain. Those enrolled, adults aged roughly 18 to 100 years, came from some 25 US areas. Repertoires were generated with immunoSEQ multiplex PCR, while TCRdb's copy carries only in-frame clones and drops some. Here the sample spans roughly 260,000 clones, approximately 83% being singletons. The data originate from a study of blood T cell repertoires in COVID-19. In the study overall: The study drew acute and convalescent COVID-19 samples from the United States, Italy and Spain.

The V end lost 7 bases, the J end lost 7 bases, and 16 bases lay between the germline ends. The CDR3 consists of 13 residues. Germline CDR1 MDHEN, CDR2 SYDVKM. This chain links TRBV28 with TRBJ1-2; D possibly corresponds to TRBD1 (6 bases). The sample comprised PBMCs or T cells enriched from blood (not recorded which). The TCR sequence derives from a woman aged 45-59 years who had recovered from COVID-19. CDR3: CASNKDRPRGYTF. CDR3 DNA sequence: TGTGCCAGCAACAAAGACAGGCCGCGTGGCTACACCTTC.